The 10 T cell receptor beta chains in this list originate from one sample, sequenced in a study of blood T cells in healthy people across ages. Through a sample-barcoded 5' primer and a J-beta primer mix, a second PCR was run for roughly 6 to 12 cycles. TCRdb re-analysed the 5' RACE reads in MiXCR, keeping a single row per CDR3 protein. The sample contains hundreds of thousands of distinct CDR3 sequences, around 32% of which appear only once. The sequencing input was blood. Receptor source: a woman of 80 years or more in good health.

V usage is TRBV20-1 and J usage is TRBJ2-2, with D perhaps matching TRBD1 or TRBD2 (5 bases each). This CDR3 is 16 amino acids long. With 2 bases removed from V and 5 bases from J, the gap between germline ends came to 18 bases. Per the germline V gene, CDR1 is DFQATT and CDR2 is SNEGSKA (reference sequence). CDR3 in amino acids: CSARSRQIWGTGELFF. Written as DNA, the CDR3 is TGCAGTGCTAGATCCCGACAGATTTGGGGGACCGGGGAGCTGTTTTTT.

This clonotype was seen repeatedly, ten times or more. This sequence may be a read error, since a much larger clone differs from it by one base. V and J are TRBV5-1 and TRBJ2-1; TRBD2 might be the D (5 bases). V gave up 5 bases and J gave up 10 bases, with 19 bases separating them. Germline V gene sequence: CDR1 SGHRS, CDR2 YFSETQ. CDR3 length equals 14 residues. The DNA for the CDR3 is TGCGCCAGCAGGGGCGGGCTAGGGAGACAAGAGCAGTTCTTC. As protein: CASRGGLGRQEQFF.

The V call is TRBV5-4, the J call TRBJ2-2; 8 bases map to TRBD1. The CDR3 sequence is 15 residues long. CDR1 and CDR2 from the germline V gene are SGHNT and YYREEE (reference sequence). V trimming: 4 bases; J trimming: 4 bases; junction bases outside the gene matches: 6. This CDR3 reads CASSPWTGPTGELFF. The CDR3 DNA reads TGTGCCAGCAGCCCCTGGACAGGGCCCACCGGGGAGCTGTTTTTT. Together with reference TRBV5-4 and TRBJ2-2, the CDR3 gives the full variable domain: ETGVTQSPTHLIKTRGQQVTLRCSSQSGHNTVSWYQQALGQGPQFIFQYYREEENGRGNFPPRFSGLQFPNYSSELNVNALELDDSALYLCASSPWTGPTGELFFGEGSRLTVL.

V and J are TRBV10-3 and TRBJ2-7, with a possible D match to TRBD2 (6 bases). TRBJ2-5 explains the end of the DNA better; the J call may be wrong. CDR3 size: 13 residues. Germline CDR1 and CDR2: ENHRY and SYGVKD. CDR3 amino acids: CAISDRELETQYF. The DNA of the CDR3 is TGTGCCATCAGTGACCGGGAGTTAGAGACCCAGTACTTC.

This clonotype was detected ten times or more. The chain has TRBV7-2 and TRBJ1-1; 9 nucleotides agree with TRBD1. The CDR3 consists of 15 residues. CDR1 is SGHTA and CDR2 is FQGNSA in the germline V gene. V shed 3 bases, J shed 6 bases, and the junction held 8 bases outside the gene matches. CDR3 amino acids: CASSLAGTGYAEAFF. CDR3 nucleotides: TGTGCCAGCAGCTTGGCCGGGACAGGGTACGCTGAAGCTTTCTTT.

This clonotype was observed many times. This may come from a read error, since a much larger clone is one base off. The chain couples TRBV7-2 to TRBJ2-1, with TRBD1 matching 9 bases. The end of the DNA is better explained by TRBJ2-7, so the J call may be wrong. The CDR3 has 15 amino acids. Germline V gene sequence: CDR1 SGHTA, CDR2 FQGNSA. Written as DNA, the CDR3 is TGTGCCAGCAGCCTGGGACAGGGCTCCTACAATGAGCAGTACTTC. Its protein is CASSLGQGSYNEQYF.

This clonotype was seen more than once but under ten times. For the CDR3, the DNA is TGCGCCAGCAGCGTGGGACAGGGAGGGAAATCCGATGAGCAGTTCTTC. Translated, it gives CASSVGQGGKSDEQFF. The rearrangement links TRBV4-3 to TRBJ2-1, with 9 positions matching TRBD1. This CDR3 is built from 16 residues. Per germline, CDR1 LGHNA and CDR2 YSLEER. V lost 5 bases to trimming and J lost 8 bases; unmatched junction nucleotides: 13.

Concerning this clonotype: A much larger clone lies one base from this, so it may be a read error. The gene calls are TRBV7-2 and TRBJ2-1; D unclear. Trimming stripped 1 base from V and 9 bases from J, with 10 bases between. Per the germline V gene, CDR1 is SGHTA and CDR2 is FQGNSA. The CDR3 has 13 amino acids. The chain's CDR3 is CASSLGLGREQFF. The CDR3 DNA reads TGTGCCAGCAGCTTAGGTCTAGGGCGTGAGCAGTTCTTC.

As concerns this clonotype: A much larger clone differs by one base, so this may be a read error. V is TRBV2 and J is TRBJ2-3, with a weak D call TRBD2 (5 bases). This CDR3 region has 16 residues. The V and J ends lost 6 bases and 5 bases respectively, with 21 bases between them. Germline V CDR1 and CDR2: SNHLY, FYNNEI. In nucleotides, the CDR3 is TGTGCCAGCAGCTCACCACCGGGGTCCGCCATAGATACGCAGTATTTT. It is translated as CASSSPPGSAIDTQYF.

The gene calls are TRBV5-1 and TRBJ1-1; tentatively, D is TRBD1 (5 bases). Trimming left V 1 base short and J 3 bases short, with 10 bases between. The germline gives CDR1 SGHRS, CDR2 YFSETQ. The CDR3 is 14 residues long. CDR3 region: CASSLFGGDTEAFF. The CDR3 region has the DNA TGCGCCAGCAGCTTGTTCGGGGGAGACACTGAAGCTTTCTTT.